The entry below gives a single TCR beta chain sequence along with its context. The source of the sample is a study of blood T cell repertoires in COVID-19. The CDR3 loop spans 12 amino acids. Germline V lookup: CDR1 MNHEY, CDR2 SVGAGI. Trimming removed 5 bases at V and 6 bases at J, with 10 bases between. In the authors' methods: Nucleated cell number was recorded as an estimate derived from reference gene primer amplification. This table comes from immunoSEQ multiplex PCR, and its TCRdb copy is limited to in-frame clones, with some not included. V, J and clone size derive from that table, while D and trimming were established from the DNA sequence. The data contain a few hundred thousand clones, roughly 88% of them seen just once; the ten biggest clones take up around 4.5%.

Sequencing input: PBMCs or T cells enriched from blood (not recorded which). The V gene is TRBV6-5, the J gene TRBJ1-2, with a weak D call TRBD1 (6 bases). This clonotype was obtained from a woman younger than 45 who had recovered from COVID-19. DNA of the CDR3: TGTGCCAGCAGTCTGGGGGCTGATGGCTACACCTTC. Encoded protein: CASSLGADGYTF.